The T cell receptor beta chain described here comes from a study of graft-versus-host responses after intestinal transplantation. Study-wide findings and caveats: Elevated graft-versus-host to host-versus-graft clonal ratios in allografts were recorded for patients with graft-donor T cell macrochimerism.

Some clones are missing from TCRdb's copy, which holds only in-frame ones; the method was immunoSEQ multiplex PCR. The table includes tens of thousands of clones, about 93% detected once. In the case of this clone: Its target is unknown.

Trimming removed 5 bases from V and 1 base from J, with 15 bases in between. There are 15 residues in the CDR3. In germline, CDR1 is MGHRA, CDR2 YSYEKL. The source was unstimulated CD8+ T cells sorted from spleen or lymph node cells, collected before intestinal transplant. The chain combines TRBV4-1 with TRBJ2-7, with D perhaps matching TRBD2 (5 bases). The source is a human donor who received an intestinal transplant. The CDR3 coding sequence is TGCGCCAGCAGCTGGATAACTACGGGATCCTACGAGCAGTACTTC. It yields the protein CASSWITTGSYEQYF.